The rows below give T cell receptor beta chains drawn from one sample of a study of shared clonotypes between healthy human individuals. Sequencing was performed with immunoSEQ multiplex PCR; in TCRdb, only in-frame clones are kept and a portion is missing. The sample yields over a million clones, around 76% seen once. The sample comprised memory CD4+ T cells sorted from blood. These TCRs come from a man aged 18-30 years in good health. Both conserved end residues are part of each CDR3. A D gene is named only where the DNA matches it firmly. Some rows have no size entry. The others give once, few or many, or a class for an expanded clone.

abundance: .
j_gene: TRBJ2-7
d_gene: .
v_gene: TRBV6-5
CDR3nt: TGTGCCAGCAGTATTACCCCGGGAGTGGAAGAGCAGTACTTC
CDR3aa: CASSITPGVEEQYF

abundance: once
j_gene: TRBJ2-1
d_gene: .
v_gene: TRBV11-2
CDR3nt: TGTGCCAGCAGCAGGCGGCCGGGGTCCTACAATGAGCAGTTCTTC
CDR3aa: CASSRRPGSYNEQFF

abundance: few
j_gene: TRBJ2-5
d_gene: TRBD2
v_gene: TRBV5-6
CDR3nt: TGTGCCAGCAGCTTGGCACTAGCGGGGGGACAAGAGACCCAGTACTTC
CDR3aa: CASSLALAGGQETQYF

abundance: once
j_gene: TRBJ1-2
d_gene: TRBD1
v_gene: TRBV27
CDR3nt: TGTGCCAGCAGTCCCCAGGGGGCAGCTAACTATGGCTACACCTTC
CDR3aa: CASSPQGAANYGYTF

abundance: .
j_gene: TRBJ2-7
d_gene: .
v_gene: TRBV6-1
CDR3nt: TGTGCCAGCAGTGAAGTCCGGGCCTACGAGCAGTACTTC
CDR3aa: CASSEVRAYEQYF

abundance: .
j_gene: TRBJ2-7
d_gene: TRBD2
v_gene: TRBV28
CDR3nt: TGTGCCAGCAGTGATGGGACTAGCGGGGTCTTCGGGTACGAGCAGTACTTC
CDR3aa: CASSDGTSGVFGYEQYF

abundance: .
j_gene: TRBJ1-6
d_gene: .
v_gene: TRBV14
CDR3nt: TGTGCCAGCAAAATGAGCTCCTATAATTCACCCCTCCACTTT
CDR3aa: CASKMSSYNSPLHF

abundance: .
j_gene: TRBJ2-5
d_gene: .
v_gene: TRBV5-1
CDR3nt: TGCGCCAGCAGCTTGGGACAGGTCATGGAGACCCAGTACTTC
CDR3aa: CASSLGQVMETQYF

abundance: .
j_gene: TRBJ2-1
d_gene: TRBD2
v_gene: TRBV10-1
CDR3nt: TGCGCCAGCAGTGAGCCGGGACTAGCCAATGAGCAGTTCTTC
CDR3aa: CASSEPGLANEQFF

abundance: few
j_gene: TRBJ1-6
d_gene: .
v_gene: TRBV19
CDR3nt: TGTGCCAGTAGTATGTCGGGGGCGGGTTCACCCCTCCACTTT
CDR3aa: CASSMSGAGSPLHF